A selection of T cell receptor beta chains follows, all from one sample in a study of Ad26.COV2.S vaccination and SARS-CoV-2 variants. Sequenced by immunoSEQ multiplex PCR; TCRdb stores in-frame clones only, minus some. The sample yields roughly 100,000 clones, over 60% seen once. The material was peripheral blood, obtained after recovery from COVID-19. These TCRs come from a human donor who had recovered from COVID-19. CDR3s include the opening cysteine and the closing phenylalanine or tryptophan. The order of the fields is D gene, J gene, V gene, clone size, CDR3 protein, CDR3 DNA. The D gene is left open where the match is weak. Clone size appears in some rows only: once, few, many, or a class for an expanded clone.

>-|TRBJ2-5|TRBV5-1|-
CASSTDLETQYF
TGCGCCAGCAGCACGGACCTCGAGACCCAGTACTTC
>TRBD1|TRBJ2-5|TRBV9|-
CASSGQPGQVPETQYF
TGTGCCAGCAGCGGTCAGCCGGGACAGGTCCCTGAGACCCAGTACTTC
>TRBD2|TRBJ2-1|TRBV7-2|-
CASSQLAGSSYNEQFF
TGTGCCAGCAGCCAATTAGCGGGGAGCTCCTACAATGAGCAGTTCTTC
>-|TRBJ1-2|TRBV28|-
CASSSTGYGYTF
TGTGCCAGCAGTAGCACAGGCTATGGCTACACCTTC
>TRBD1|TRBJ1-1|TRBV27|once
CASSLGQGQSEAFF
TGTGCCAGCAGTTTAGGACAGGGGCAATCTGAAGCTTTCTTT
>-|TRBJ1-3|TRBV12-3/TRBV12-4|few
CASRSAVGNTIYF
TGTGCCAGCAGGTCAGCCGTTGGAAACACCATATATTTT
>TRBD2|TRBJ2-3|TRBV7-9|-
CASRFGTSGGSTDTQYF
TGTGCCAGCAGGTTCGGGACTAGCGGGGGGAGCACAGATACGCAGTATTTT
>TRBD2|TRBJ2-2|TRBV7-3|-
CASSLQPSGVVGELFF
TGTGCCAGCAGCTTACAGCCTAGCGGGGTTGTCGGGGAGCTGTTTTTT
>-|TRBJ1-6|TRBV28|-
CASSYLSRGNSPLHF
TGTGCCAGCAGTTACCTTTCAAGGGGTAATTCACCCCTCCACTTT
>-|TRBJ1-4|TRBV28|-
CASTSFSGNEKLFF
TGTGCCAGCACTTCGTTCAGTGGTAATGAAAAACTGTTTTTT
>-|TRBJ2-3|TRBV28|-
CASSLLRGPDTQYF
TGTGCCAGCAGTTTATTGAGGGGACCAGATACGCAGTATTTT
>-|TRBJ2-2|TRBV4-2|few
CASSERTWDTGELFF
TGTGCCAGCAGCGAAAGGACTTGGGACACCGGGGAGCTGTTTTTT
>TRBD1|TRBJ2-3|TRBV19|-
CASRTGGAPDTQYF
TGTGCCAGCAGGACAGGGGGCGCCCCAGATACGCAGTATTTT
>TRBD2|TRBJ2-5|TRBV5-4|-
CASSGGLAQETQYF
TGTGCCAGCAGCGGGGGACTAGCCCAAGAGACCCAGTACTTC
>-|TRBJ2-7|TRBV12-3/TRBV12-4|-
CASSLGAYEQYF
TGTGCCAGCAGTTTAGGGGCCTACGAGCAGTACTTC
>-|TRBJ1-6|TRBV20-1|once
CSASRGDSPLHF
TGCAGTGCTAGTAGAGGGGACTCACCCCTCCACTTT
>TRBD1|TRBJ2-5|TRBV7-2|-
CASSLRTGLQETQYF
TGTGCCAGCAGCTTACGGACAGGGCTACAAGAGACCCAGTACTTC
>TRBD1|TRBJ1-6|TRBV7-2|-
CASSFTGQARLPLHF
TGTGCCAGCAGCTTCACGGGACAGGCTCGATTGCCCCTCCACTTT
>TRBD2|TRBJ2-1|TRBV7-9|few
CASSLVSGGTNEQFF
TGTGCCAGCAGCTTAGTTAGCGGGGGGACGAATGAGCAGTTCTTC
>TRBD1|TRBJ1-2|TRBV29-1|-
CSVVGQGDYGYTF
TGCAGCGTTGTCGGTCAGGGGGACTATGGCTACACCTTC
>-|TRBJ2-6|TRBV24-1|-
CATSDLHSGANVLTF
TGTGCCACCAGTGATTTGCACTCTGGGGCCAACGTCCTGACTTTC
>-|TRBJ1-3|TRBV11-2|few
CASSLKDTIYF
TGTGCCAGCAGCTTGAAGGACACCATATATTTT
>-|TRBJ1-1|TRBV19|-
CASELEGARTEAFF
TGTGCCAGTGAGTTAGAAGGGGCGCGTACTGAAGCTTTCTTT
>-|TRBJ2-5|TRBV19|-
CASSIWGDQETQYF
TGTGCCAGTAGTATCTGGGGGGACCAAGAGACCCAGTACTTC
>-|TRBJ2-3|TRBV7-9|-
CASSSGRDTQYF
TGTGCCAGCAGCTCGGGACGAGATACGCAGTATTTT
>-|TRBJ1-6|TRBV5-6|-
CASSLGGTSSYNSPLHF
TGTGCCAGCAGCTTGGGAGGCACGAGCTCCTATAATTCACCCCTCCACTTT
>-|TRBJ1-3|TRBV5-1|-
CASSLEGESGNTIYF
TGCGCCAGCAGCTTGGAGGGGGAATCTGGAAACACCATATATTTT
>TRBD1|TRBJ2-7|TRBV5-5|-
CASSLVTGAAYEQYF
TGTGCCAGCAGCTTGGTGACAGGGGCCGCCTACGAGCAGTACTTC
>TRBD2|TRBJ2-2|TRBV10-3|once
CATQGRVSNTGELFF
TGTGCCACCCAAGGGAGGGTTTCGAACACCGGGGAGCTGTTTTTT
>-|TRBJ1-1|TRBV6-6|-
CASSQWTGAGRTEAFF
TGTGCCAGCAGCCAATGGACGGGGGCAGGGCGGACTGAAGCTTTCTTT
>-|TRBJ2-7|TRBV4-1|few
CASSQQTVGNEQYF
TGCGCCAGCAGCCAACAAACAGTGGGTAACGAGCAGTACTTC